This T cell receptor beta chain stems from a study of T cell repertoires in cytomegalovirus infection. Across the whole study: Public TCR beta signatures indicated both CMV infection and matching HLA type. The study, taken as a whole, reports: Identification of carriers of CMV plus the relevant HLA was achieved through cumulative public TCR beta family frequency. CMV-specific HLA-C-restricted TCR beta clonotypes dominated the ex vivo response.

Comments on this clonotype: The antigen is undetermined.

TCRdb used MiXCR to reprocess the reads, holding one entry per CDR3 protein. The table shows 160,000 or so distinct CDR3 sequences, with about a sixth occurring only once. J gave up 7 bases and V 6 bases, and 6 bases lay outside the gene matches. Germline-derived CDR1 and CDR2 are SGHTA and FQGTGA. The CDR3 is 13 residues long. This clonotype originated in a human donor in good health (CMV status not recorded). Some clones in this sample may be carry-over from other donors' samples. The gene calls are TRBV7-3 and TRBJ2-1; the match to TRBD2 covers 7 bases. The sample consisted of CD8+ T cells from PBMCs. CDR3 coding DNA: TGTGCCAGCAGGGCGGGAGCGGAGAATGAGCAGTTCTTC. It codes for CASRAGAENEQFF. Full variable domain (missing parts from reference TRBV7-3 and TRBJ2-1): GAGVSQTPSNKVTEKGKYVELRCDPISGHTALYWYRQSLGQGPEFLIYFQGTGAADDSGLPNDRFFAVRPEGSVSTLKIQRTERGDSAVYLCASRAGAENEQFFGPGTRLTVL.